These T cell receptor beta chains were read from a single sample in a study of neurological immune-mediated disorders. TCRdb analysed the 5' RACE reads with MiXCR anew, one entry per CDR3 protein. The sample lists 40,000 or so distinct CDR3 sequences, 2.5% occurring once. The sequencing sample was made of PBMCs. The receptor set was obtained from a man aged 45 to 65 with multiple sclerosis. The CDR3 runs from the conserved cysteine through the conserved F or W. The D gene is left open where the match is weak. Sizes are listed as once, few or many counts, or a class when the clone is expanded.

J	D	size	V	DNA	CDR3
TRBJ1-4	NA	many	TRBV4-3	TGCGCCAGCAGCCCCACTCCGACAGGTCGAAAGGAAAAACTGTTTTTT	CASSPTPTGRKEKLFF
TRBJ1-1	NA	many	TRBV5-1	TGCGCCAGCGGGGATCCCAACCGATCCGGCACTGAAGCTTTCTTT	CASGDPNRSGTEAFF
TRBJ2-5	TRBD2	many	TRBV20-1	TGCAGTGCTAGATCACTAGCGGGGGGGGAGACCCAGTACTTC	CSARSLAGGETQYF
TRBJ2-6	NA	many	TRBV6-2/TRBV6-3	TGTGCCAGCAGTTACTGGGCCAGGAGTAACTCTGGGGCCAACGTCCTGACTTTC	CASSYWARSNSGANVLTF
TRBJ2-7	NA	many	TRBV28	TGTGCCAGCAGCGCCTGGGACGGCTACGAGCAGTACTTC	CASSAWDGYEQYF
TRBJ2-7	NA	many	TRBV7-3	TGTGCCAGCAGCTTAACTGGACCTAGGAGCTCCTACGAGCAGTACTTC	CASSLTGPRSSYEQYF
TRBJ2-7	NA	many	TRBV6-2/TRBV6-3	TGTGCCAGCTCCGACAGTTTTTCCTACGAGCAGTACTTC	CASSDSFSYEQYF
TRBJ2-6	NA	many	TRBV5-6	TGTGCCAGCAGCCGACAGTCTGGGGCCAACGTCCTGACTTTC	CASSRQSGANVLTF
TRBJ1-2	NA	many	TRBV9	TGTGCCAGCAGCCCGACAGGAAACTATGGCTACACCTTC	CASSPTGNYGYTF
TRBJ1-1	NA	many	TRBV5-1	TGCGCCAGCAGCGCAAGGACGAACACTGAAGCTTTCTTT	CASSARTNTEAFF
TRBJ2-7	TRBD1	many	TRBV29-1	TGCAGCGTTGGGGACAGCTCCTACGAGCAGTACTTC	CSVGDSSYEQYF
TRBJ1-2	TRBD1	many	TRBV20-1	TGCAGTGCTAGACAAGGGGGCGCTTACTATGGCTACACCTTC	CSARQGGAYYGYTF
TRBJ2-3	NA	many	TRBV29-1	TGCAGCGACCAGAAGGGCACAGATACGCAGTATTTT	CSDQKGTDTQYF
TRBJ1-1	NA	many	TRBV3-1	TGTGCCAGCAGCCAAGTTGGAGGGTGGGCTGAAGCTTTCTTT	CASSQVGGWAEAFF
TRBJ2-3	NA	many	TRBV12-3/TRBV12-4	TGTGCCAGCAGTCCAGGCACAGATACGCAGTATTTT	CASSPGTDTQYF
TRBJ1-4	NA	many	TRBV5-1	TGCGCCAGCAGCTTGGGCCAGAATAATGAAAAACTGTTTTTT	CASSLGQNNEKLFF
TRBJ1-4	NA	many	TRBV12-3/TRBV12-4	TGTGCCAGCAACTCTCAGGCGGGTGAAAAACTGTTTTTT	CASNSQAGEKLFF
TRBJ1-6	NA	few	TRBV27	TGTGCCAGCACTTTTGGGGGGGGCTATAATTCACCCCTCCACTTT	CASTFGGGYNSPLHF
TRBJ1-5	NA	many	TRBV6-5	TGTGCCAGCAGCCCCGGGACACCTTCTTATAGCAATCAGCCCCAGCATTTT	CASSPGTPSYSNQPQHF
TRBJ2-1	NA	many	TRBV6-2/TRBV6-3	TGTGCCAGCAGTTACTCGGGCCTAGTTATTTCGTTCTTC	CASSYSGLVISFF
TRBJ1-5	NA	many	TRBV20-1	TGCAGTGCTAGAGCTTGGGGTCAGCCCCAGCATTTT	CSARAWGQPQHF
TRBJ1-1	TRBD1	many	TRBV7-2	TGTGCCAGCAGCGCACGACAGGGGCACACTGAAGCTTTCTTT	CASSARQGHTEAFF
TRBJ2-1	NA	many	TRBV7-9	TGTGCCAGCAGCTCAGGGGTCGGTGAGCAGTTCTTC	CASSSGVGEQFF
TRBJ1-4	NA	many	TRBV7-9	TGTGCCAGCAGCTTAACACAGGGCGGTGAAAAACTGTTTTTT	CASSLTQGGEKLFF
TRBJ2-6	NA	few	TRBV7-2	TGTGCCAGCAGCTTCCACCTACCAAGCTCTGGGGCCAACGTCCTAACTTTC	CASSFHLPSSGANVLTF
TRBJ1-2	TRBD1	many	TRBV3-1	TGTGCCAGCAGCCTCGGGACAGGGATCGGCTATGGCTACACCTTC	CASSLGTGIGYGYTF
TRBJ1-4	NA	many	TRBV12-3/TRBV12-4	TGTGCCAGCAGTCGACTAACAACAGGGAGTCGGGAGAAAAAACTGTTTTTT	CASSRLTTGSREKKLFF
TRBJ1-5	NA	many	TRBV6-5	TGTGCCAGCATCAAGGGGGGTGGAAGCAATCAGCCCCAGCATTTT	CASIKGGGSNQPQHF
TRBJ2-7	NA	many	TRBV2	TGTGCCAGCACGACTCAGGGGTTCCACGAGCAGTACTTC	CASTTQGFHEQYF
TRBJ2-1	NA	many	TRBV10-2	TGCGCCAGCAGGCTACAGGGAGCCAATGAGCAGTTCTTC	CASRLQGANEQFF
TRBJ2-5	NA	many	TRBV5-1	TGCGCCAGCAGCTTGCGTCCCCAGTACTTC	CASSLRPQYF
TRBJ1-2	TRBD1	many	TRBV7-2	TGTGCCAGCAGCTTAGAGACAGGGGGAAACTATGGCTACACCTTC	CASSLETGGNYGYTF
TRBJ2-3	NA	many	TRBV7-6	TGTGCCAGCAGCTTAGCTCGCAGCACAGATACGCAGTATTTT	CASSLARSTDTQYF
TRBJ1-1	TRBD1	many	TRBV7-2	TGTGCCAGCAGCTTAATGGGACAGGGCGCCACTGAAGCTTTCTTT	CASSLMGQGATEAFF
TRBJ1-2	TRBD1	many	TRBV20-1	TGCAGTGCGACCTCAGGGGGCAATGGCTACACCTTC	CSATSGGNGYTF
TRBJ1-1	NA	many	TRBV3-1	TGTGCCAGCAGCCAGATTGGAGGTGAAGCTTTCTTT	CASSQIGGEAFF
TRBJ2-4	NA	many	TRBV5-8	TGTGCCAGCTACCCCCAGGAGGGGGACATTCAGTACTTC	CASYPQEGDIQYF
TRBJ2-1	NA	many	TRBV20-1	TGCAGTGCTTCCGACCTGACGCACCCGGGGGGCCGAGGGGATGAGCAGTTCTTC	CSASDLTHPGGRGDEQFF
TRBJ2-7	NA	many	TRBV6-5	TGTGCCAGCCGTCCCGTCCGGTCAGGGACCATAACCTACGAGCAGTACTTC	CASRPVRSGTITYEQYF
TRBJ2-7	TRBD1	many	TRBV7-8	TGTGCCAGCAGCTTCCGGGACAGGGGCTCCTACGAGCAGTACTTC	CASSFRDRGSYEQYF
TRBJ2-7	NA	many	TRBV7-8	TGTGCCAGCAGCCGTGGGCGGACCACCTACGAGCAGTACTTC	CASSRGRTTYEQYF
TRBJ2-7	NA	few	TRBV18	TGTGCCAGCTCACCAGGGGGTGACGAGCAGTACTTC	CASSPGGDEQYF
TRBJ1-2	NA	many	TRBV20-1	TGCAGTGCGGGGGCCCCCAGCTACACCTTC	CSAGAPSYTF
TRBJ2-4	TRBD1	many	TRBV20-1	TGCAGTGCTAGAGAAACCAGGGGGCTGAAGGACATTCAGTACTTC	CSARETRGLKDIQYF
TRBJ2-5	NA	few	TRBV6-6	TGTGCCAGCACATTGGCGGTTCGGGAGACCCAGTACTTC	CASTLAVRETQYF
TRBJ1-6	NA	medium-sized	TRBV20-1	TGCAGTGCCCAGGACCCCATTAATTCACCCCTCCACTTT	CSAQDPINSPLHF
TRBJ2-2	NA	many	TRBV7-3	TGTGCCAGCAGCTTAAAGGCCGGGGAGCTGTTTTTT	CASSLKAGELFF
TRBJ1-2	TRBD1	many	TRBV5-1	TGCGCCAGCAGCTCACAGGGGAATGGCTACACCTTC	CASSSQGNGYTF
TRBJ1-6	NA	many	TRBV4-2	TGTGCCAGCAGCCAAGATTCCAGGGTGAATTCACCCCTCCACTTT	CASSQDSRVNSPLHF
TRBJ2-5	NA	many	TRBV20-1	TGCAGTGCTAGTTCTGAGACCCAGTACTTC	CSASSETQYF
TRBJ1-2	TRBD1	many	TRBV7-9	TGTGCCACCAAGGGACAGGCGAAGTCCTACTATGGCTACACCTTC	CATKGQAKSYYGYTF
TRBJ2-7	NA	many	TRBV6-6	TGTGCCAGCAGTTACCAGGCGGACGAGCAGTACTTC	CASSYQADEQYF
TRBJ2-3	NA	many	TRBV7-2	TGTGCCAGCAGCTTTCGGGCGGGGGCAACAGATACGCAGTATTTT	CASSFRAGATDTQYF